This T cell receptor beta chain comes out of a study of Graves' ophthalmopathy and Graves' hyperthyroidism. The overall study: Peripheral blood was collected at initial diagnosis, before any treatment. Study-level results: In blood, most expanded thyroid clonotypes above 0.001 frequency were also detected.

Being free of ophthalmopathy for 18 months of follow-up defined stable hyperthyroidism. Physicians reached a diagnosis by relying on clinical symptoms, serum thyroxine, TRAb, thyroid ultrasound and orbital computed tomography. This clonotype was seen at least ten times. Antigen unknown. For repertoire sequencing, the TCR beta CDR3 regions were amplified from RNA transcripts. First-round RT-PCR employed HTBI primers, with a second-round multiplex PCR after it. Each CDR3 protein is one row after TCRdb ran MiXCR on the multiplex PCR reads. The table records 300,000 to 450,000 distinct CDR3 sequences, about 17% of them present only once. The sequencing input was peripheral blood. The TCR originated in an adult woman with stable Graves' hyperthyroidism.

The CDR3 nucleotides are TGCAGCGTTCGACAGGGGCAATCCTACGAGCAGTACTTC. It yields the protein CSVRQGQSYEQYF. V usage is TRBV29-1 and J usage is TRBJ2-7; 8 nucleotides match TRBD1. The germline CDR1 and CDR2 sequences are SQVTM and ANQGSEA. The CDR3 has 13 residues. J lost 1 base, V lost 5 bases, and 4 bases had no gene match.